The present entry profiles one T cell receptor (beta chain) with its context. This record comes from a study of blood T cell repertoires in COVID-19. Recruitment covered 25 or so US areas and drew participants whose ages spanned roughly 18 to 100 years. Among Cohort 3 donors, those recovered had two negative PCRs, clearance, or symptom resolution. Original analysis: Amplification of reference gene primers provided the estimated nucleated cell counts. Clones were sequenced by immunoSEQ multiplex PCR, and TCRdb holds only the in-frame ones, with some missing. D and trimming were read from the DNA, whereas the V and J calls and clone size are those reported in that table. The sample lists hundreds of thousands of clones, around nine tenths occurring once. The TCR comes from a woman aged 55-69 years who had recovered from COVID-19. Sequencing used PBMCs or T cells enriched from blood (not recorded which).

CDR3 coding DNA: TGTGCCAGCAGGAGGACAGGGAACTATGGCTACACCTTC. It yields the protein CASRRTGNYGYTF. This sequence joins TRBV27 and TRBJ1-2, with 8 bases fitting TRBD1. Trimming cost V 6 bases and J 2 bases; bases outside gene matches: 2. Germline CDR1 MNHEY, CDR2 SMNVEV (reference sequence). CDR3 length equals 13 residues.